This is a list of T cell receptor beta chains from one sample in a study of neurological immune-mediated disorders. TCRdb itself ran the 5' RACE reads through MiXCR, one entry per CDR3 protein. Among 65,000 to 95,000 distinct CDR3 sequences listed, approximately 5% were seen once. The sequenced material came from PBMCs. The source is a woman under 40 with multiple sclerosis. Each CDR3 is given with its conserved first and last residue. Each record gives: V gene, J gene, CDR3 protein.

TRBV6-5	TRBJ1-2	CASSYEANYGYTF
TRBV5-1	TRBJ2-2	CASSPAGTSGSWRNTGELFF
TRBV20-1	TRBJ2-1	CSAKTQGAFPNEQFF
TRBV27	TRBJ2-2	CASSLRELAGELFF
TRBV5-1	TRBJ1-6	CASSLGTKNSPLHF
TRBV20-1	TRBJ2-6	CSARAGDLGLHGANVLTF
TRBV20-1	TRBJ2-1	CSAIFAGSEQFF
TRBV5-1	TRBJ2-3	CDSSRTTDTQYF
TRBV12-3/TRBV12-4	TRBJ2-4	CASASGETNIQYF
TRBV3-1	TRBJ2-6	CASSESGANVLTF
TRBV24-1	TRBJ2-1	CATSDLPVSSYNEQFF
TRBV20-1	TRBJ2-1	CSAQGFLYNEQFF
TRBV7-9	TRBJ2-1	CASSGGEQFF
TRBV3-1	TRBJ2-1	CASSQVGGNNEQFF
TRBV7-8	TRBJ2-4	CASSLNDKNIQYF
TRBV10-3	TRBJ1-1	CAISGRGQGDRPEAFF
TRBV5-1	TRBJ1-2	CASSRGVFPTF
TRBV5-1	TRBJ2-7	CASSLKAKGVASLAGGKQYF
TRBV5-1	TRBJ1-1	CATRGGRIETEAFF
TRBV6-5	TRBJ2-2	CASSQSRTSGNTGELFF
TRBV20-1	TRBJ2-5	CSAAASGETQYF
TRBV5-1	TRBJ1-1	CASSLGWNTEAFF
TRBV10-2	TRBJ2-3	CASSDPNAYTDTQYF
TRBV12-3/TRBV12-4	TRBJ1-2	CASSFVIPQGLDYGYTF
TRBV24-1	TRBJ2-5	CATSAGTGTGETQYF
TRBV6-5	TRBJ2-3	CASSYDRGVGTDTQYF
TRBV12-3/TRBV12-4	TRBJ2-1	CASSSRGLEAEQFF
TRBV27	TRBJ2-6	CASSAWTGGANVLTF
TRBV12-3/TRBV12-4	TRBJ2-1	CASTLSGGAYNEQFF
TRBV6-1	TRBJ2-7	CASTQPGGGHEQYF
TRBV10-3	TRBJ2-5	CAISFGTSGGVETQYF
TRBV29-1	TRBJ1-1	CSAWTGNYGRTEAFF
TRBV5-1	TRBJ2-3	CASSLDGTGDFVTQYF
TRBV20-1	TRBJ2-2	CSASMGSINTGELFF
TRBV5-6	TRBJ2-6	CASSGLDGANVLTF
TRBV5-1	TRBJ1-3	CASSLVNGAKGNTIYF
TRBV15	TRBJ1-2	CATSVKGRGYGYTF
TRBV10-1	TRBJ2-1	CASGDRTSGYNEQFF
TRBV7-6	TRBJ2-3	CASSPLRGAVRYTDTQYF
TRBV6-2/TRBV6-3	TRBJ1-1	CASSYGRLNTEAFF
TRBV20-1	TRBJ1-5	CSGGQDNQPQHF
TRBV10-3	TRBJ2-3	CANSGTSGMGTDTQYF
TRBV5-1	TRBJ2-1	CASRLGGWASGTYNEQFF
TRBV9	TRBJ2-1	CASSVESFNEQFF
TRBV20-1	TRBJ1-2	CSARGAGSYGYTF
TRBV29-1	TRBJ2-4	CSVAAAGHSPKNIQYF
TRBV12-3/TRBV12-4	TRBJ1-2	CASTYSGSGYGYTF
TRBV20-1	TRBJ2-5	CSATTQGVGQETQYF
TRBV15	TRBJ2-1	CATSGVGLVNEQFF
TRBV12-3/TRBV12-4	TRBJ2-2	CASSFIQGRDTGELFF
TRBV12-3/TRBV12-4	TRBJ2-2	CASRPQGFGELFF
TRBV10-3	TRBJ2-2	CAMTETPTENTGELFF
TRBV5-1	TRBJ2-1	CASRVASGSPGEQFF
TRBV28	TRBJ2-2	CASSLAGVVGELFF